The clone carrying this T cell receptor (beta chain) was picked up one time. What it binds is unknown. This specimen comes from a study of shared clonotypes between healthy human individuals. Study-level results: Only blood underwent sampling, and tissue repertoires likely differ.

Some clones are missing from TCRdb's copy, which holds only in-frame ones; the method was immunoSEQ multiplex PCR. The sample holds 1,400,000 or so clones; around 98.5% are singletons and the top ten take around 0.33%. Trimming pared 0 bases from V and 5 bases from J, leaving 10 bases between. Per the germline V gene, CDR1 is LNHNV and CDR2 is YYDKDF (reference sequence). The CDR3 covers 14 residues. The V call is TRBV15, the J call TRBJ1-2; D is unclear. The TCR was taken from a man aged 30 to 45 in good health. The sequenced material came from naive CD4+ T cells sorted from blood. As to subset: CD45RA+ positively selected. The CDR3 DNA is TGTGCCACCAGCAGAGATCCTAGATCGTATGGCTACACCTTC. Translating it yields CATSRDPRSYGYTF.